One and the same sample provided the 17 T cell receptor beta chains below, sequenced in a study of radiotherapy plus CTLA-4 blockade in lung cancer. The table came from immunoSEQ multiplex PCR; TCRdb's copy has only in-frame clones and leaves some out. The sample yields 20,000 to 25,000 clones, about three quarters seen once. The material was peripheral blood, obtained from a patient treated with radiotherapy plus ipilimumab. The receptors were gathered from a human donor with non-small cell lung cancer who had stable disease on radiotherapy plus ipilimumab.

The rearrangement joins TRBV6-5 to TRBJ1-2; TRBD1 agrees at 7 bases. Germline V gene sequence: CDR1 MNHEY, CDR2 SVGAGI. J was trimmed by 2 bases and V by 10 bases; bases with no gene match: 10. The CDR3 runs 14 residues. CDR3 nucleotides: TGTGCCACCGCACAGGGGAATTTGAACTATGGCTACACCTTC. It is translated as CATAQGNLNYGYTF.

The V and J genes are TRBV11-2 and TRBJ1-2; no clear D. The length of the CDR3 is 14 residues. V shed 4 bases and J shed 5 bases, with 14 bases lying between them. Germline V lookup: CDR1 SGHAT, CDR2 FQNNGV. CDR3 protein: CASSSLRHRYGYTF. The CDR3 DNA reads as TGTGCCAGCAGCTCACTCCGACATCGGTATGGCTACACCTTC.

This chain uses TRBV10-3 with TRBJ2-2; TRBD2 matches at 9 bases. There are 14 residues in the CDR3. Germline lookup yields CDR1 ENHRY and CDR2 SYGVKD. With 7 bases clipped from V and 5 bases from J, the junction kept 5 bases outside the gene matches. The CDR3 sequence is CAITGLAGTGELFF. The CDR3 DNA reads TGTGCCATCACGGGCCTAGCGGGAACCGGGGAGCTGTTTTTT.

The chain uses TRBV7-5 and TRBJ2-3; TRBD1 is the table's D call and was not checked against the DNA. TRBV7-5 is deemed a pseudogene. CDR3 length equals 12 residues. The chain's CDR3 is CARSLEGQTQYF. The DNA of the CDR3 is TGTGCCAGAAGCTTAGAGGGACAGACGCAGTATTTT.

In the case of this clone: One end of the junction does not line up with germline, which may come from a read error. This chain connects TRBV7-7 to TRBJ2-2, with TRBD2 matching 9 bases. The CDR3 loop spans 17 amino acids. Germline assignment: CDR1 SSHAT and CDR2 FNYEAQ (reference sequence). The CDR3 here is CASSALQAGGPTGELFF. CDR3 nucleotides: TGTGCTAGCAGCGCACTCCAAGCGGGAGGACCCACCGGGGAGCTGTTTTTT.

V is TRBV19 and J is TRBJ1-3; D is ambiguous. Germline loops: CDR1 LNHDA, CDR2 SQIVND (reference sequence). The CDR3 covers 20 residues. With 1 base removed from V and 0 bases from J, the gap between germline ends came to 22 bases. CDR3 DNA: TGTGCCAGTAGTATAGGGCCCCTAAGGGCCTCCCGACACTCTGGAAACACCATATATTTT. This translates into CASSIGPLRASRHSGNTIYF. Complete variable domain (other parts from reference TRBV19 and TRBJ1-3): DGGITQSPKYLFRKEGQNVTLSCEQNLNHDAMYWYRQDPGQGLRLIYYSQIVNDFQKGDIAEGYSVSREKKESFPLTVTSAQKNPTAFYLCASSIGPLRASRHSGNTIYFGEGSWLTVV.

The rearrangement joins TRBV2 to TRBJ2-2; possibly TRBD2 for D (6 bases). The CDR3 sequence is 14 residues long. Germline V gene sequence: CDR1 SNHLY, CDR2 FYNNEI. Trimming took 5 bases from V and 5 from J, leaving 12 bases between them. The CDR3 coding sequence is TGTGCCAGCAGTCAGATTCGGGGGACCGGGGAGCTGTTTTTT. This codes for CASSQIRGTGELFF.

The rearrangement uses TRBV27 and TRBJ1-1; TRBD1 might be the D (5 bases). This CDR3 region has 15 residues. Germline assignment: CDR1 MNHEY and CDR2 SMNVEV (reference sequence). V shed 2 bases and J shed 5 bases, with 15 bases lying between them. CDR3 residues: CASSLGAGWWTEAFF. CDR3 DNA: TGTGCCAGCAGTTTAGGGGCAGGTTGGTGGACTGAAGCTTTCTTT.

This clone showed up just once. The rearrangement joins TRBV7-2 to TRBJ2-7; 10 nucleotides match TRBD1. In germline, CDR1 is SGHTA, CDR2 FQGNSA. Trimming removed 6 bases from V and 4 bases from J; junction bases left unmatched: 6. The CDR3 contains 14 residues. The chain's CDR3 is CASRRPGQGYEQYF. In nucleotides, the CDR3 is TGTGCCAGCAGAAGGCCGGGACAGGGGTACGAGCAGTACTTC.

V usage is TRBV2 and J usage is TRBJ1-5; D is ambiguous. Trimming took 0 bases from V and 0 from J, leaving 9 bases between them. The V gene's germline CDR1 is SNHLY and CDR2 FYNNEI. The CDR3 extends over 16 amino acids. The CDR3 DNA reads as TGTGCCAGCAGTGAAGCGCGCAGACATAGCAATCAGCCCCAGCATTTT. The encoded protein is CASSEARRHSNQPQHF.

V and J are TRBV6-1 and TRBJ1-2; D is possibly TRBD1 (5 bases). Germline CDR1 MNHNS, CDR2 SASEGT. Trimming left V 2 bases short and J 4 bases short, with 20 bases between. The CDR3 consists of 17 residues. DNA of the CDR3: TGTGCCAGCAGTGAAATAAACGGGGCTCGGGGCTTCTATGGCTACACCTTC. As protein: CASSEINGARGFYGYTF.

This chain links TRBV6-6 with TRBJ1-5; weak D call: TRBD1 (5 bases). This CDR3 region has 13 residues. Germline V gives CDR1 MNHNY, CDR2 SVGAGI (reference sequence). V lost 6 bases, J lost 4 bases, and 10 bases lay in between. The CDR3 DNA is TGTGCCAGCAGCCCCTCAGGGAATCAGCCCCAGCATTTT. Protein: CASSPSGNQPQHF.

V is TRBV12-5 and J is TRBJ2-1; D remains unclear. Trimming shortened V by 3 bases and J by 7 bases, and 10 bases separated the two germline ends. The CDR3 loop spans 13 amino acids. CDR1 and CDR2 (germline): LGHNT, FRNRAP. CDR3 coding DNA: TGTGCTAGTGGTTTACTAAGTAGGAATGAGCAGTTCTTC. It translates to CASGLLSRNEQFF.

This chain's CDR3 is CASRLVNTGELFF. The CDR3 coding sequence is TGTGCCAGCAGGCTAGTTAACACCGGGGAGCTGTTTTTT. The rearrangement links TRBV11-3 to TRBJ2-2, with D unresolved. Trimming pared 6 bases from V and 2 bases from J, leaving 7 bases between. Germline values: CDR1 SGHNT, CDR2 YENEEA. The CDR3 loop spans 13 amino acids.

This sequence joins TRBV5-1 and TRBJ2-7; TRBD2 aligns across 10 bases. The V gene's germline CDR1 is SGHRS and CDR2 YFSETQ. The V and J ends lost 4 bases and 3 bases, in that order; junction bases with no gene match: 10. There are 16 residues in the CDR3. CDR3: CASSPIAGGPNYEQYF. CDR3 nucleotide sequence: TGCGCCAGCAGCCCGATAGCGGGAGGCCCAAACTACGAGCAGTACTTC.

The chain joins TRBV6-5 to TRBJ2-1, with D perhaps TRBD2 (5 bases). The CDR3 totals 13 residues. Trimming shortened V by 7 bases and J by 12 bases, and 19 bases separated the two germline ends. Germline V gene data show CDR1 as MNHEY and CDR2 as SVGAGI. The CDR3 nucleotides are TGTGCCAGCACCCATCCGGCGGGCCATGTGCAGTTCTTC. Its translation: CASTHPAGHVQFF.

This clone was recorded only once. The chain carries TRBV11-3 and TRBJ2-7; tentatively, D is TRBD2 (5 bases). The CDR3 has 15 amino acids. Germline assignment: CDR1 SGHNT and CDR2 YENEEA. The V end lost 0 bases, the J end lost 5 bases, and 14 bases lay between the germline ends. CDR3 residues: CASSLEASGWDEQYF. As DNA, the CDR3 is TGTGCCAGCAGCTTAGAGGCTTCGGGGTGGGACGAGCAGTACTTC.